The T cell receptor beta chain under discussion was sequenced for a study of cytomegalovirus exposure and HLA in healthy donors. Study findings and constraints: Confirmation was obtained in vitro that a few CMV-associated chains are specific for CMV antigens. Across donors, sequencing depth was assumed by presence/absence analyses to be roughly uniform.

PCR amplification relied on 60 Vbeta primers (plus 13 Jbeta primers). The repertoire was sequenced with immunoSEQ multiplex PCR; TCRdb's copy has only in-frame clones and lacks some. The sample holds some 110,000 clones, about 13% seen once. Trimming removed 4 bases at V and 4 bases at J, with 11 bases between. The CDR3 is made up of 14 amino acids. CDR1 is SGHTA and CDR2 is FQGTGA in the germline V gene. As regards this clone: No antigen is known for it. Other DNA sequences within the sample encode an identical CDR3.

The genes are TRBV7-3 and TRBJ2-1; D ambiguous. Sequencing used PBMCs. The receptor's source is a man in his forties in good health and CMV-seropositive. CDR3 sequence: CASSSGPRYNEQFF. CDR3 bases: TGTGCCAGCAGCTCTGGCCCTAGGTACAATGAGCAGTTCTTC.